This T cell receptor beta chain was recovered during a study of blood T cell repertoires in COVID-19 (dated by TCRdb to the early 2020s). Some background on the complete study: The collaborator samples originated in the United States, Italy and Spain and spanned the acute and convalescent phases of COVID-19. The material from the prospective study consisted of cDNA or gDNA derived from T cells, B-cell-depleted T cells, or PBMCs. The dataset comprised deeply sampled blood TCRbeta repertoires from subjects exposed to, actively infected with, or recovered from COVID-19. A freely available public database, intended as a resource for researchers studying the immune response to SARS-CoV-2, is where the repertoires were released. Samples came from the ongoing ImmuneRACE study (first 160 participants) plus 1,254 subjects from 6 global collaborators. Sample metadata almost always included a de-identified subject ID, COVID-19 status, age in years and sex. Where available, HLA class I and class II types were taken from metadata supplied by the sample provider and were not determined by assay-based typing. Beyond this particular receptor, the publication reports: Clinical and demographic metadata were provided uncurated, with the amount varying by source and participant.

After removal of 2 bases from V and 5 bases from J, the junction retains 13 bases not matched to a gene. From the germline V gene (reference sequence), CDR1 is LNHNV and CDR2 is YYDKDF. Its CDR3 holds 17 amino acids, cysteine through phenylalanine. This entry keeps only the CDR3 DNA: 51 bases, framed from base 1. TCRbeta CDR3 regions were amplified from genomic DNA by means of the immunoSEQ Assay, a bias-controlled multiplex PCR. From the authors' description of their analysis: Within the assay, amplification of reference gene primers was used to estimate how many nucleated cells each sample contained. Sequence reads were collapsed and filtered to measure the absolute abundance of every unique TCRbeta CDR3 rearrangement. For each sample, productive Simpson clonality was calculated as the square root of Simpson's diversity index over productive rearrangements. In its TCRdb copy, this immuneACCESS table keeps in-frame sequences only and misses some clones. Where compared with another copy, unresolved V genes explain less than half of these, and the others have no known cause. Clone size and V and J calls were adopted from that table, with D and trimming inferred from the DNA. Counted in this sample were around 260,000 clones; around 90% of them appeared once. 0.7% of the sample comes from the top ten.

Whole blood was collected in K2EDTA tubes by collaborating institutions according to the institutions' own protocols. For TCRbeta analysis, collaborators shipped samples in one of three forms: frozen whole blood, isolated PBMCs, or DNA extracted from either of those sample types. Concerning this clone: Its target antigen remains unknown. No clone much larger than this one lies a single base away; base qualities are absent.

Sequenced input: peripheral blood. This TCR came from a human donor in a cohort sampled during active COVID-19. Recombination connected TRBV15 to TRBJ2-7, and 9 junctional nucleotides match TRBD1. The nucleotide sequence is TGTGCCACCAGCAGACCTGCGTACAGGGGGCTAATGGACGAGCAGTACTTC. Translated, it reads CATSRPAYRGLMDEQYF.